These 20 T cell receptor beta chains were sequenced from one sample in a study of tumor-infiltrating lymphocytes in oesophageal squamous cell carcinoma. TCRdb redid the calling of the PCR reads with MiXCR, one entry per CDR3 protein. This sample has 9,500 to 11,000 distinct CDR3 sequences, with about 53% found just once. The material sequenced was esophageal tumor tissue. Receptors were obtained from a female donor with esophageal squamous cell carcinoma.

The V call is TRBV6-4, the J call TRBJ2-5; the D gene is possibly TRBD1 (6 bases). This CDR3 contains 15 residues. CDR1 is MRHNA, CDR2 SNTAGT, per germline. Trimming stripped 5 bases from V and 0 bases from J, with 13 bases between. The CDR3 reads CASSRPTGHQETQYF. The DNA of the CDR3 is TGTGCCAGCAGTCGTCCGACAGGACACCAAGAGACCCAGTACTTC.

This clonotype was seen ten or more times. V is TRBV19 and J is TRBJ1-2; D may be TRBD1 (5 bases). Germline V gene data show CDR1 as LNHDA and CDR2 as SQIVND (reference sequence). The germline V and J ends were trimmed by 3 bases and 0 bases, with 11 bases remaining between them. The CDR3 is made up of 15 amino acids. The CDR3 loop reads CASSIGGDPNYGYTF. The CDR3 DNA is TGTGCCAGTAGTATTGGTGGGGACCCTAACTATGGCTACACCTTC. The variable domain in full, with the rest retrieved from reference TRBV19 and TRBJ1-2, is DGGITQSPKYLFRKEGQNVTLSCEQNLNHDAMYWYRQDPGQGLRLIYYSQIVNDFQKGDIAEGYSVSREKKESFPLTVTSAQKNPTAFYLCASSIGGDPNYGYTFGSGTRLTVV.

This chain links TRBV7-2 with TRBJ2-7, with D perhaps TRBD1 or TRBD2 (5 bases each). Trimming pared 5 bases from V and 0 bases from J, leaving 11 bases between. Germline V gene lookup returns CDR1 SGHTA and CDR2 FQGNSA. The length of the CDR3 is 14 residues. The CDR3 here is CASSPGTGSYEQYF. In nucleotides, the CDR3 is TGTGCCAGCAGCCCAGGGACGGGCTCCTACGAGCAGTACTTC.

This clonotype showed up just a few times. V usage is TRBV7-2 and J usage is TRBJ2-3, with D uncertain. Germline values: CDR1 SGHTA, CDR2 FQGNSA. The CDR3 is made up of 13 amino acids. V gave up 5 bases and J gave up 2 bases, with 8 bases separating them. The CDR3 bases are TGTGCCAGCAGCGCCACCGTCACAGATACGCAGTATTTT. This encodes CASSATVTDTQYF.

This rearrangement joins TRBV7-8 to TRBJ2-6; D unresolved. The V end lost 1 base, the J end lost 0 bases, and 16 bases lay between the germline ends. This CDR3 spans 19 amino acids. Germline CDR1 and CDR2: SGHVS and FQNEAQ. Here the CDR3 reads CASSLVWGYSPSGANVLTF. The CDR3 DNA sequence: TGTGCCAGCAGCTTAGTTTGGGGATACTCCCCCTCTGGGGCCAACGTCCTGACTTTC.

The chain links TRBV7-2 to TRBJ2-3, with 7 bases identical to TRBD1. TRBJ2-1 matches the DNA end more closely, so the J call is doubtful. This CDR3 is 16 amino acids long. Germline V CDR1 and CDR2: SGHTA, FQGNSA. The CDR3 DNA sequence: TGTGCCAGCAGCTCGATAGGGACAGTACAGGGAGCTGAGCAGTTCTTC. It encodes CASSSIGTVQGAEQFF.

This clonotype was picked up a small number of times. The chain carries TRBV7-8 and TRBJ2-1; 7 bases are shared with TRBD1. The J call may be wrong; the DNA end is better matched by TRBJ2-7. Germline-derived CDR1 and CDR2 are SGHVS and FQNEAQ. The CDR3 sequence is 13 residues long. The CDR3 region has the DNA TGTGCCAGCAGCACCATAGGACAGGCCGAGCAGTACTTC. It is translated as CASSTIGQAEQYF.

This clonotype was detected only a few times. The chain is built from TRBV20-1 and TRBJ1-1; D is uncertain. The J call may be wrong; the DNA end is better matched by TRBJ2-7. The germline V gene has CDR1 DFQATT and CDR2 SNEGSKA (reference sequence). The CDR3 has 13 residues. The CDR3 DNA sequence: TGCAGTGCTAGAGACCAGGTTCTCTACGAGCAGTACTTC. It translates to CSARDQVLYEQYF.

This chain joins TRBV7-2 and TRBJ1-6; the match to TRBD1 covers 9 bases. The CDR3 has 19 residues. V trimming: 6 bases; J trimming: 5 bases; junction bases outside the gene matches: 17. Looked up from germline, CDR1 is SGHTA and CDR2 is FQGNSA. This CDR3 reads CASSSSIYRGLKDNSPLHF. Written as DNA, the CDR3 is TGTGCCAGCAGTTCGTCTATCTACAGGGGGCTGAAGGATAATTCACCCCTCCACTTT.

The chain employs TRBV7-8 and TRBJ2-3; 7 bases agree with TRBD1. From germline, CDR1 is SGHVS and CDR2 FQNEAQ. There are 17 residues in the CDR3. V shed 5 bases, J shed 2 bases, and the junction held 13 bases outside the gene matches. CDR3 in amino acids: CASSQSPGQRTTDTQYF. DNA for the CDR3: TGTGCCAGCAGCCAAAGTCCGGGACAGCGGACCACAGATACGCAGTATTTT.

This sequence joins TRBV7-2 and TRBJ2-1; 7 nucleotides line up with TRBD1. The DNA end is a closer match to TRBJ2-7, so the J assignment may be wrong. The CDR3 loop spans 15 amino acids. Looked up from germline, CDR1 is SGHTA and CDR2 is FQGNSA. The CDR3 bases are TGTGCCAGCAGCTTATGGTCAGGGGGAACCTACGAGCAGTACTTC. Translating it yields CASSLWSGGTYEQYF.

The chain links TRBV6-8 to TRBJ1-1; no firm D call. Trimming took off 4 bases at V and 0 bases at J, with 9 bases between the two ends. Germline V gives CDR1 MNHGY, CDR2 SAAAGT. The CDR3 length is 14 residues. The CDR3 loop is CASSSALVNTEAFF. In DNA, the CDR3 is TGTGCCAGCAGTTCCGCACTTGTGAACACTGAAGCTTTCTTT.

By sample share, this clonotype is medium-sized (0.01 to 0.1%). The chain recombines TRBV6-1 with TRBJ2-7; perhaps TRBD1 as D (6 bases). This CDR3 is 12 amino acids long. The germline gives CDR1 MNHNS, CDR2 SASEGT. Trimming left V 5 bases short and J 4 bases short, with 9 bases between. CDR3 DNA: TGTGCCAGCAGTCAACAGGGTTACGAGCAGTACTTC. This encodes CASSQQGYEQYF.

By share, this clonotype counts as medium-sized. The conserved final phenylalanine or tryptophan is absent from the CDR3, which likely points to a read error. No DNA is shown, since the ends of the CDR3 on it are uncertain; the CDR3 is the one TCRdb lists. The chain combines TRBV7-9 with TRBJ2-6; the table's D call, TRBD1, has no DNA check behind it. Germline V gene sequence: CDR1 SEHNR, CDR2 FQNEAQ (reference sequence). Inclusive of both ends, the CDR3 amounts to 8 amino acids. CDR3 region: CASSLEGV.

This clonotype was counted between two and nine times. The chain employs TRBV7-9 and TRBJ1-1; 10 nucleotides agree with TRBD1. The J call may be mistaken, given a closer DNA end match to TRBJ1-6. The CDR3 consists of 15 residues. The germline gives CDR1 SEHNR, CDR2 FQNEAQ (reference sequence). For the CDR3, the DNA is TGTGCCAGCAGCTTGGGGACAGGGGATAATTCACCCCTCCACTTT. It specifies CASSLGTGDNSPLHF.

This clonotype was recorded a few times. The V and J genes are TRBV7-9 and TRBJ2-5; perhaps TRBD1 as D (6 bases). Germline loops: CDR1 SEHNR, CDR2 FQNEAQ (reference sequence). V lost 1 base and J lost 5, with 14 bases in between. The CDR3 covers 15 residues. The CDR3 bases are TGTGCCAGCAGCTTAGGATCAGGGGATGGGGAGACCCAGTACTTC. It translates to CASSLGSGDGETQYF.

This clonotype has more than one count but fewer than ten. The chain joins TRBV7-3 to TRBJ2-1; TRBD2 is a possible D gene (6 bases). The V end was cut by 2 bases, the J end by 2 bases, with 16 bases between. Looked up from germline, CDR1 is SGHTA and CDR2 is FQGTGA. CDR3 length: 17 amino acids. Written as DNA, the CDR3 is TGTGCCAGCAGCTTAGGGGACCGCGCTAGCGCCTACAATGAGCAGTTCTTC. Translating gives CASSLGDRASAYNEQFF.

The rearrangement joins TRBV12-3 or TRBV12-4 to TRBJ2-7; D is uncertain. The CDR3 is 14 residues long. The V end lost 5 bases, the J end lost 2 bases, and 13 bases lay between the germline ends. The CDR3 nucleotides read TGTGCCAGCAGTGAAAAGACCCTAACCTACGAGCAGTACTTC. Amino acids: CASSEKTLTYEQYF.

This clonotype has a handful of counts. J is TRBJ1-2 and V is TRBV7-9; 7 positions match TRBD1. With 5 bases clipped from V and 1 base from J, the junction kept 13 bases outside the gene matches. Germline-derived CDR1 and CDR2 are SEHNR and FQNEAQ (reference sequence). The CDR3 sequence is 17 residues long. CDR3 residues: CASSNIITGDFNYGYTF. DNA for the CDR3: TGTGCCAGCAGCAATATCATCACAGGGGATTTTAACTATGGCTACACCTTC.

V gene TRBV6-1 combines with J gene TRBJ1-5; no clear D. Per germline, CDR1 MNHNS and CDR2 SASEGT. The CDR3 covers 14 residues. V was cut by 7 bases and J by 1 base, with 11 bases left in between. The CDR3 sequence is CASILQTSNQPQHF. The CDR3 DNA follows: TGTGCCAGCATATTACAGACAAGCAATCAGCCCCAGCATTTT.